This T cell receptor beta chain was captured by sequencing in a study of lymphopenia after photon versus proton radiotherapy. CDR1 is MNHNY and CDR2 is SVGAGI in the germline V gene (reference sequence). This CDR3 region has 15 residues. Some clones are missing from TCRdb's copy, which holds only in-frame ones; the method was immunoSEQ multiplex PCR. The profile shows fewer than 30,000 clones, over 85% of them singletons. Study-level results: Proton therapy kept repertoires fairly stable, unlike photons, which gained effector/memory cells.

Comments on this clone: What it binds is not known. At one boundary the junction diverges from the germline segment, which might be a read error.

The genes are TRBV6-6 and TRBJ2-7; perhaps TRBD2 as D (6 bases). This material consisted of peripheral blood, taken from a patient treated with photon-based radiotherapy. This sequence was found in a woman aged 50 to 60 with cholangiocarcinoma. DNA for the CDR3: TGTGCCATCAGTGAGTCGAGAGGACTAACCTACGAGCAGTACTTC. Translation: CAISESRGLTYEQYF.